Sequencing of this TCR beta chain was carried out in a study of T cell repertoires in cytomegalovirus infection. Looked up from germline, CDR1 is DFQATT and CDR2 is SNEGSKA (reference sequence). The V gene end was trimmed by 6 bases and the J gene end by 5 bases; junction bases not matched to a gene: 4. The CDR3 has 13 residues. This clonotype appeared once. Its antigen remains unknown. Each CDR3 protein is one row after TCRdb ran MiXCR on the reads. The sample yields under 850,000 distinct CDR3 sequences, about 30% seen once. The source of this sequence is a human donor in good health (CMV status not recorded). Some clones in this sample may be carry-over from other donors' samples. Sequenced material: cultured PBMCs, taken from culture after CMV antigen stimulation. V gene TRBV20-1 combines with J gene TRBJ2-5; TRBD2 matches at 12 bases. CDR3 sequence: CSARTSGTETQYF. CDR3 nucleotides: TGCAGTGCGCGGACTAGCGGGACGGAGACCCAGTACTTC.